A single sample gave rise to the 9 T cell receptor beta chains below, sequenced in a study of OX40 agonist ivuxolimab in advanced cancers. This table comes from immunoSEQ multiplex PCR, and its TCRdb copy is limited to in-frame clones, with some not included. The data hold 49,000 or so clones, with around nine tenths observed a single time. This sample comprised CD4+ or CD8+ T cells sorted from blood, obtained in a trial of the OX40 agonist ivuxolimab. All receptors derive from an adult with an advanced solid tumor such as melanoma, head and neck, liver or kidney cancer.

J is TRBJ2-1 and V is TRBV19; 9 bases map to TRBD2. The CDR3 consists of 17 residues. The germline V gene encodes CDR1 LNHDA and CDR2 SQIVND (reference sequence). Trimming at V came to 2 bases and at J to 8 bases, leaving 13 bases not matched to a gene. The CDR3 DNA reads TGTGCCAGTAGTATAACACTCTTTAGCGGGAGTTCAGATGAGCAGTTCTTC. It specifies CASSITLFSGSSDEQFF.

In nucleotides, the CDR3 is TGCGCCAGCAGCCAAGCCGTGACAGGGCTAGCCAAAAACATTCAGTACTTC. Its translation: CASSQAVTGLAKNIQYF. The chain uses TRBV4-1 and TRBJ2-4; 7 positions match TRBD1. CDR1 is MGHRA and CDR2 is YSYEKL in the germline V gene. The CDR3 contains 17 residues. Germline trimming cut 1 base from V and 0 bases from J; bases unmatched to any gene: 6.

The CDR3 protein is CASSFEGGETQYF. The CDR3 DNA is TGTGCCAGCAGTTTCGAGGGGGGTGAGACCCAGTACTTC. The gene calls are TRBV28 and TRBJ2-5, with D possibly being TRBD1 or TRBD2 (6 bases each). The ends were cut back, 3 bases at V and 5 bases at J, with 10 bases in the middle. Germline assignment: CDR1 MDHEN and CDR2 SYDVKM. CDR3 size: 13 residues.

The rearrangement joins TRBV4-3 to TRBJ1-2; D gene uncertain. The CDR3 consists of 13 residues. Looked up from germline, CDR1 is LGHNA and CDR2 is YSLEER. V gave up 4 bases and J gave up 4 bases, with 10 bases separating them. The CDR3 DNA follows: TGCGCCAGCAGCCCGGACGGCTTCTATGGCTACACCTTC. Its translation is CASSPDGFYGYTF.

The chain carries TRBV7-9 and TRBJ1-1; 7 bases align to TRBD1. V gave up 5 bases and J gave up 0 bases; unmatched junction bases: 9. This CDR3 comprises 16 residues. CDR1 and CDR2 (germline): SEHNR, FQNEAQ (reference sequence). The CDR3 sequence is CASSGWTGPLNTEAFF. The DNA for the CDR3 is TGTGCCAGCAGCGGCTGGACAGGACCACTGAACACTGAAGCTTTCTTT. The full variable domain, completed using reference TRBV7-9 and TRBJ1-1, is DTGVSQNPRHKITKRGQNVTFRCDPISEHNRLYWYRQTLGQGPEFLTYFQNEAQLEKSRLLSDRFSAERPKGSFSTLEIQRTEQGDSAMYLCASSGWTGPLNTEAFFGQGTRLTVV.

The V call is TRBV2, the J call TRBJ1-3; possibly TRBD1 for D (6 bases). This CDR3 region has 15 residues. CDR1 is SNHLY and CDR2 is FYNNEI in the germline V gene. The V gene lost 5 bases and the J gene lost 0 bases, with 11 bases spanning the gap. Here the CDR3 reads CASSKTGYSGNTIYF. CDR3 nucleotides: TGTGCCAGCAGTAAGACAGGTTACTCTGGAAACACCATATATTTT.

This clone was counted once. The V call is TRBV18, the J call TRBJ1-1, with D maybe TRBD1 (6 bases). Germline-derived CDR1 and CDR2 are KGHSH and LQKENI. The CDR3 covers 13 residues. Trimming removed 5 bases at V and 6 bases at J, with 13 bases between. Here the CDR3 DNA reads TGTGCCAGCTCAGCCCGGACAGCCTCTGAAGCTTTCTTT. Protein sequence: CASSARTASEAFF.

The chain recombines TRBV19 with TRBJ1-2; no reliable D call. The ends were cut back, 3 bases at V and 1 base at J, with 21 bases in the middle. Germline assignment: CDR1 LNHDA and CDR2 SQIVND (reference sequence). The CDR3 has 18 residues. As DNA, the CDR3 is TGTGCCAGTAGTATCTTAGGAGTCCTTGGGCCTTTTAACTATGGCTACACCTTC. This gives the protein CASSILGVLGPFNYGYTF.

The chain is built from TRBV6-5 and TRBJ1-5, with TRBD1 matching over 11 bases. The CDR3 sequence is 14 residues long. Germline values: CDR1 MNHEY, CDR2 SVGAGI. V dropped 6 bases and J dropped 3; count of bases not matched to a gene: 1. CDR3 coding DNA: TGTGCCAGCAGGGGACAGGGGGTCAATCAGCCCCAGCATTTT. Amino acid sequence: CASRGQGVNQPQHF.